This TCR beta chain was retrieved from a study of blood T cell repertoires in COVID-19. Across the study: Donors in the United States, Italy and Spain gave samples during acute or convalescent COVID-19. T cells, B-cell-depleted T cells, or PBMCs provided the cDNA or gDNA that served as material.

Under the authors' procedure: The authors estimated nucleated cell counts from reference gene primer amplification. TCRdb's copy holds only in-frame clones and misses some; the assay was immunoSEQ multiplex PCR. Clone size and V and J calls were adopted from that table, with D and trimming inferred from the DNA. Of around 300,000 clones detected, around 82% appear once; the ten largest clones hold 2.5% to 3%. The ends lost 6 bases at V and 7 bases at J; junction bases unmatched: 8. The CDR3 contains 13 residues. This clonotype was obtained from a young man with active or convalescent COVID-19. The rearrangement joins TRBV12-3 or TRBV12-4 to TRBJ1-2; TRBD1 matches at 7 bases. Sequencing was done on a sample of peripheral blood. CDR3: CASSRSQGGGYTF. CDR3 nucleotide sequence: TGTGCCAGCAGCCGTAGCCAGGGGGGTGGCTACACCTTC.